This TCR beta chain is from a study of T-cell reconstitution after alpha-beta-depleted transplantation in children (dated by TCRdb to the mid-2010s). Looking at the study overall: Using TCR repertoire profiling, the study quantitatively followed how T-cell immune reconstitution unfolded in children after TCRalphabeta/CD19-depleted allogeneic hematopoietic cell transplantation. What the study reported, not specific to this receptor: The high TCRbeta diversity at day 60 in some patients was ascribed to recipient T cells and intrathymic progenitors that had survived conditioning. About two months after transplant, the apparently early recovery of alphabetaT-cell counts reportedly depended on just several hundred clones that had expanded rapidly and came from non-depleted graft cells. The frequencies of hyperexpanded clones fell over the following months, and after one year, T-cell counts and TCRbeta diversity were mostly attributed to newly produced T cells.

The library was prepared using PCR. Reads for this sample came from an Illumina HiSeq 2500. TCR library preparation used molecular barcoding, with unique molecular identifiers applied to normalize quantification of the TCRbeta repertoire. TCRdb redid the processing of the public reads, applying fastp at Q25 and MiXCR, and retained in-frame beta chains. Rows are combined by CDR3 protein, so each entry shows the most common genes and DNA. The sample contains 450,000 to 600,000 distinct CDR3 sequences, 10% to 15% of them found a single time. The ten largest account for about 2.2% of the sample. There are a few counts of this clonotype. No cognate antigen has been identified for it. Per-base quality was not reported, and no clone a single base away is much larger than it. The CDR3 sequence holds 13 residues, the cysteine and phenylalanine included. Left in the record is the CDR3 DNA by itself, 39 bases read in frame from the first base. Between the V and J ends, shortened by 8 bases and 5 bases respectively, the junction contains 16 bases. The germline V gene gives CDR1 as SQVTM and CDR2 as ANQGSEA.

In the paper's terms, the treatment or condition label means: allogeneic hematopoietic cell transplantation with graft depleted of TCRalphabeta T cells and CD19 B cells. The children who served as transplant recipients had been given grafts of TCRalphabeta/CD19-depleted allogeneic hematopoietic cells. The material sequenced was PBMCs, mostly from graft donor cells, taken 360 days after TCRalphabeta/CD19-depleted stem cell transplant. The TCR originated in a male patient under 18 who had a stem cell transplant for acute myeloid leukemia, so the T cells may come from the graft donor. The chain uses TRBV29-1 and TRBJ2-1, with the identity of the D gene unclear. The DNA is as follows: TGCAGCCCCACGGGCTCAGTGGACAATGAGCAGTTCTTC. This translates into CSPTGSVDNEQFF.